This T cell receptor beta chain was documented in a study of OX40 agonist ivuxolimab in advanced cancers. About the research overall: The patients received agonistic anti-OX40 (CD134) antibody ivuxolimab. Among those enrolled, mean age was about 63 years (range roughly 20 to 85) and about 79% were male.

Germline CDR1 reads SGHAT; CDR2 reads FQNNGV. The CDR3 has 16 residues. V was clipped by 5 bases and J by 6 bases; unmatched bases: 12. The data were produced by immunoSEQ multiplex PCR, yet TCRdb's version contains in-frame clones alone and is incomplete. The sample lists 65,000 to 75,000 clones; around 89% were seen once. Study-level results: Specificity for antigen went undetermined in the expanded peripheral T cells.

This clone showed up just a few times. Its antigen is currently unknown. The gene calls are TRBV11-2 and TRBJ2-7, with 11 bases matching TRBD2. The TCR originated in an adult with an advanced solid tumor such as melanoma, head and neck, liver or kidney cancer. The source was CD4+ or CD8+ T cells sorted from blood, collected in a trial of the OX40 agonist ivuxolimab. As DNA, the CDR3 is TGTGCCAGCAGCCGACAATTAGCGGGAGGGGCAGGCGAGCAGTACTTC. Encoded protein: CASSRQLAGGAGEQYF.